Listed below are T cell receptor beta chains from one sample, sequenced in a study of cytomegalovirus exposure and HLA in healthy donors. Generated by immunoSEQ multiplex PCR, the TCRdb table keeps only in-frame clones and is missing some. The sample has some 130,000 clones. The specimen sequenced was PBMCs. These receptors originate from a woman aged 35 to 49 in good health and CMV-seronegative. The CDR3 runs from the conserved cysteine through the conserved F or W. The order of the fields is D gene, V gene, J gene, CDR3 protein, CDR3 DNA. A D gene is named only where the DNA matches it firmly.

d_gene: .; v_gene: TRBV6-1; j_gene: TRBJ2-7; CDR3aa: CASTPGISTYEQYF; CDR3nt: TGTGCCAGCACTCCGGGGATATCCACCTACGAGCAGTACTTC
d_gene: TRBD1; v_gene: TRBV6-5; j_gene: TRBJ1-1; CDR3aa: CASSRQGAFTEAFF; CDR3nt: TGTGCCAGCAGCCGACAGGGGGCATTCACTGAAGCTTTCTTT
d_gene: .; v_gene: TRBV27; j_gene: TRBJ2-5; CDR3aa: CASSPQGIQETQYF; CDR3nt: TGTGCCAGCAGTCCACAGGGTATCCAAGAGACCCAGTACTTC
d_gene: .; v_gene: TRBV2; j_gene: TRBJ2-3; CDR3aa: CASSGVGGTDTQYF; CDR3nt: TGTGCCAGCAGTGGGGTGGGCGGCACAGATACGCAGTATTTT
d_gene: .; v_gene: TRBV7-8; j_gene: TRBJ1-1; CDR3aa: CASSLGGPMNTEAFF; CDR3nt: TGTGCCAGCAGCTTGGGGGGGCCGATGAACACTGAAGCTTTCTTT
d_gene: .; v_gene: TRBV5-1; j_gene: TRBJ1-2; CDR3aa: CASSLGGEGDYGYTF; CDR3nt: TGCGCCAGCAGCTTGGGTGGGGAAGGGGACTATGGCTACACCTTC
d_gene: TRBD1; v_gene: TRBV9; j_gene: TRBJ1-1; CDR3aa: CASRGDSVNTEAFF; CDR3nt: TGTGCCAGCAGGGGGGACAGCGTGAACACTGAAGCTTTCTTT
d_gene: .; v_gene: TRBV11-2; j_gene: TRBJ2-3; CDR3aa: CASSSRRESTDTQYF; CDR3nt: TGTGCCAGCAGCTCAAGAAGGGAGAGCACAGATACGCAGTATTTT
d_gene: TRBD2; v_gene: TRBV7-2; j_gene: TRBJ2-1; CDR3aa: CASSLRRGGNEQFF; CDR3nt: TGTGCCAGCAGCTTACGTCGGGGGGGGAATGAGCAGTTCTTC
d_gene: .; v_gene: TRBV14; j_gene: TRBJ1-2; CDR3aa: CASSQQGFYGYTF; CDR3nt: TGTGCCAGCAGCCAACAGGGCTTCTATGGCTACACCTTC
d_gene: TRBD1; v_gene: TRBV5-6; j_gene: TRBJ1-6; CDR3aa: CASSPRTGTSSYNSPLHF; CDR3nt: TGTGCCAGCAGCCCAAGGACAGGGACCAGCTCCTATAATTCACCCCTCCACTTT
d_gene: TRBD1; v_gene: TRBV6-4; j_gene: TRBJ1-4; CDR3aa: CASSRNRGDSTNEKLFF; CDR3nt: TGTGCCAGCAGTAGAAACAGGGGGGACTCAACTAATGAAAAACTGTTTTTT
d_gene: .; v_gene: TRBV5-1; j_gene: TRBJ1-1; CDR3aa: CASSLGGGETEAFF; CDR3nt: TGCGCCAGCAGCTTGGGTGGAGGGGAAACTGAAGCTTTCTTT
d_gene: .; v_gene: TRBV27; j_gene: TRBJ2-5; CDR3aa: CASSFGQQETQYF; CDR3nt: TGTGCCAGCAGTTTTGGACAGCAAGAGACCCAGTACTTC
d_gene: TRBD1; v_gene: TRBV9; j_gene: TRBJ1-1; CDR3aa: CASSVGTGAKEAFF; CDR3nt: TGTGCCAGCAGCGTAGGGACAGGGGCAAAAGAAGCTTTCTTT
d_gene: .; v_gene: TRBV6-8; j_gene: TRBJ2-5; CDR3aa: CATPPLCSQYF; CDR3nt: TGTGCCACCCCCCCCCTGTGTTCCCAGTACTTC
d_gene: .; v_gene: TRBV25-1; j_gene: TRBJ1-1; CDR3aa: CASLVGGEAFF; CDR3nt: TGTGCCAGCCTAGTGGGGGGTGAAGCTTTCTTT
d_gene: .; v_gene: TRBV10-3; j_gene: TRBJ1-2; CDR3aa: CAISEPRQPYGYTF; CDR3nt: TGTGCCATCAGTGAGCCGCGACAGCCCTATGGCTACACCTTC
d_gene: .; v_gene: TRBV19; j_gene: TRBJ1-1; CDR3aa: CASRSGAPNTEAFF; CDR3nt: TGTGCCAGTAGATCAGGGGCGCCGAACACTGAAGCTTTCTTT
d_gene: .; v_gene: TRBV4-3; j_gene: TRBJ1-2; CDR3aa: CASSQDSGLGYTF; CDR3nt: TGCGCCAGCAGCCAAGACAGTGGTCTTGGCTACACCTTC
d_gene: .; v_gene: TRBV27; j_gene: TRBJ2-7; CDR3aa: CASSKTGVEGFTYEQYF; CDR3nt: TGTGCCAGCAGTAAGACTGGGGTGGAGGGTTTTACCTACGAGCAGTACTTC
d_gene: TRBD1; v_gene: TRBV19; j_gene: TRBJ1-2; CDR3aa: CASRKETGANYGYTF; CDR3nt: TGTGCCAGTAGGAAAGAGACAGGGGCTAACTATGGCTACACCTTC
d_gene: .; v_gene: TRBV27; j_gene: TRBJ1-5; CDR3aa: CASSLGNRYSNQPQHF; CDR3nt: TGTGCCAGCAGTTTGGGTAACAGGTATAGCAATCAGCCCCAGCATTTT
d_gene: .; v_gene: TRBV11-2; j_gene: TRBJ2-5; CDR3aa: CASSFSGIETQYF; CDR3nt: TGTGCCAGCAGCTTTTCAGGGATTGAGACCCAGTACTTC
d_gene: TRBD1; v_gene: TRBV15; j_gene: TRBJ2-4; CDR3aa: CATSSLRDREKNIQYF; CDR3nt: TGTGCCACCAGCAGTCTCCGGGACAGGGAAAAAAACATTCAGTACTTC
d_gene: TRBD1; v_gene: TRBV7-9; j_gene: TRBJ1-1; CDR3aa: CASSPLPDRGPNTEAFF; CDR3nt: TGTGCCAGCAGCCCTTTACCCGACAGGGGGCCAAACACTGAAGCTTTCTTT
d_gene: .; v_gene: TRBV29-1; j_gene: TRBJ2-6; CDR3aa: CSVGEFTGANVLTF; CDR3nt: TGCAGCGTTGGGGAGTTCACTGGGGCCAACGTCCTGACTTTC
d_gene: .; v_gene: TRBV9; j_gene: TRBJ1-4; CDR3aa: CASSVGPGVHEKLFF; CDR3nt: TGTGCCAGCAGCGTAGGCCCGGGAGTTCATGAAAAACTGTTTTTT
d_gene: .; v_gene: TRBV5-5; j_gene: TRBJ1-6; CDR3aa: CASSLTGGNSPLHF; CDR3nt: TGTGCCAGCAGCTTAACAGGTGGGAATTCACCCCTCCACTTT